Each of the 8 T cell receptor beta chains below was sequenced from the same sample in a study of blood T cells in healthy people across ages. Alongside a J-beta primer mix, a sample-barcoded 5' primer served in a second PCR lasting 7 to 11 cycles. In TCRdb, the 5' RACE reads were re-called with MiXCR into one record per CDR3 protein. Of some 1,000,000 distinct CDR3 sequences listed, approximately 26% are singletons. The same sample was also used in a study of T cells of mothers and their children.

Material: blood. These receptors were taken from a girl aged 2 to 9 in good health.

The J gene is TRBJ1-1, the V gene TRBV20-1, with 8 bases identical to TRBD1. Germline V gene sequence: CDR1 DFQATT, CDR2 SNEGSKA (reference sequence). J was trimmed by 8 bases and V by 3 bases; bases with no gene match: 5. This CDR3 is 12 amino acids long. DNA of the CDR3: TGCAGTGCTAGCAGGGGGCTCGGGGAAGCTTTCTTT. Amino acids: CSASRGLGEAFF.

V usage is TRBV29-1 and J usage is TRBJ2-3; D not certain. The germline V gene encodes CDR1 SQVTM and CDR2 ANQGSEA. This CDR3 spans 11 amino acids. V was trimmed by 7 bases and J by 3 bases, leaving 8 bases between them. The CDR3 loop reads CSATDTDTQYF. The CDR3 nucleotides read TGCAGCGCCACCGATACAGATACGCAGTATTTT.

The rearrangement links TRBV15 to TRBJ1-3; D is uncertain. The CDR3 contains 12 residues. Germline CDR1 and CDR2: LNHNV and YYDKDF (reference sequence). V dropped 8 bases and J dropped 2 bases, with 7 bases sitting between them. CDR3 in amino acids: CATGIPGNTIYF. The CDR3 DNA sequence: TGTGCCACCGGGATCCCTGGAAACACCATATATTTT.

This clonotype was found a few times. The CDR3 here is CASSPMKGTEAFF. The CDR3 DNA sequence: TGCGCCAGCAGCCCAATGAAGGGAACTGAAGCTTTCTTT. V gene TRBV5-1 combines with J gene TRBJ1-1; no clear D gene. Germline V gene lookup returns CDR1 SGHRS and CDR2 YFSETQ. V was trimmed by 4 bases and J by 5 bases, leaving 12 bases between them. The CDR3 totals 13 residues.

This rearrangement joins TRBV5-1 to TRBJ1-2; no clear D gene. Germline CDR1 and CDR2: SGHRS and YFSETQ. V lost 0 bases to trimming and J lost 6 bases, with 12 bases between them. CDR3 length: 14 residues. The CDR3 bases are TGCGCCAGCAGCTTGGTTAGGTCGTTGGATGGCTACACCTTC. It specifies CASSLVRSLDGYTF.

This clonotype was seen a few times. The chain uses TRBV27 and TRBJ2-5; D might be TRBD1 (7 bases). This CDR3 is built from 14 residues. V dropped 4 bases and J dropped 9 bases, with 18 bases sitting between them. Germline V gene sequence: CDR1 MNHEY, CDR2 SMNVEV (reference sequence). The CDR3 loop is CASSWGQGGMPQYF. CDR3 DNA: TGTGCCAGCAGTTGGGGGCAGGGGGGAATGCCCCAGTACTTC.

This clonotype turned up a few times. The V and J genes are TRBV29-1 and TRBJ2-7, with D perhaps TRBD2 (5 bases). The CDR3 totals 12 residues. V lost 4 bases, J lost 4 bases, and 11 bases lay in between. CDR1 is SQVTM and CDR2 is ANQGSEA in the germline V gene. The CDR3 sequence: CSVASGPYEQYF. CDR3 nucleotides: TGCAGCGTTGCCAGCGGACCTTACGAGCAGTACTTC.

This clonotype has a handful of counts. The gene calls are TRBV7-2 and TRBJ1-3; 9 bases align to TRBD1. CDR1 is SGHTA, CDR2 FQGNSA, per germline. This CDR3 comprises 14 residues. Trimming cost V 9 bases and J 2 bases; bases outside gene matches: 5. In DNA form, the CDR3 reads TGTGCCAGTACACAGGGGGCTGCTGGAAACACCATATATTTT. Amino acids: CASTQGAAGNTIYF.